This T cell receptor beta chain was identified in a study of T cells in Graves' hyperthyroidism and ophthalmopathy. General study points: By a 13 V-J model, ophthalmopathy was set apart from stable hyperthyroidism.

The CDR3 contains 13 residues. V was pared by 9 bases and J by 1 base, with 6 bases of the junction left unmatched. Per the germline V gene, CDR1 is SGHRS and CDR2 is YFSETQ. This clonotype was observed at least ten times. Its target is not known. From RNA transcripts, TCR beta CDR3 regions were amplified. When the TCR CDR3 underwent first-round RT-PCR, the HTBI primer set was used. TCRdb passed the multiplex PCR reads through MiXCR, listing each CDR3 protein once. Among 300,000 to 350,000 distinct CDR3 sequences listed, around a fifth were seen once. The TCR originated in a woman between 45 and 65 years old with Graves' hyperthyroidism. The sequenced sample consisted of blood. The chain links TRBV5-1 to TRBJ1-1, with 7 bases lining up with TRBD1. For the CDR3, the DNA is TGCGCCACCAGGACAGGTGGGAACACTGAAGCTTTCTTT. This codes for CATRTGGNTEAFF.